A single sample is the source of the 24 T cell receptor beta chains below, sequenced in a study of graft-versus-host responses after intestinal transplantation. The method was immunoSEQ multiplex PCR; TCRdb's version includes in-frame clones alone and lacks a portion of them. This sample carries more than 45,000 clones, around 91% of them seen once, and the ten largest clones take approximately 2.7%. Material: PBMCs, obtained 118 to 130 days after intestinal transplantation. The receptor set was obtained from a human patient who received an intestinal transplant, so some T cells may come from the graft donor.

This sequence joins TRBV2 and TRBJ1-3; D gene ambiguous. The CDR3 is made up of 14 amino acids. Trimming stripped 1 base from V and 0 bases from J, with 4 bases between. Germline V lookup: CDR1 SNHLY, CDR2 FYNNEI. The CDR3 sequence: CASSEGISGNTIYF. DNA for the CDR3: TGTGCCAGCAGTGAAGGGATCTCTGGAAACACCATATATTTT.

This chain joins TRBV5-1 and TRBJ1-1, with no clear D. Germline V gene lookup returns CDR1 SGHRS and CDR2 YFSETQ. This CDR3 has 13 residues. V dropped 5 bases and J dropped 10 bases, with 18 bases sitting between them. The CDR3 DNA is TGCGCCAGCAGTTACGACGCTCAGGCCTCAGCTTTCTTT. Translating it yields CASSYDAQASAFF.

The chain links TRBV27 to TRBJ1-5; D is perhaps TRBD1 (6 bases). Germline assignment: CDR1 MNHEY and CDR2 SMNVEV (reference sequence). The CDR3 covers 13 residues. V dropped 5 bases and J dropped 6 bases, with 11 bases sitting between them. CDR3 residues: CASSTEGGQPQHF. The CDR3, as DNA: TGTGCCAGCAGTACTGAGGGGGGTCAGCCCCAGCATTTT.

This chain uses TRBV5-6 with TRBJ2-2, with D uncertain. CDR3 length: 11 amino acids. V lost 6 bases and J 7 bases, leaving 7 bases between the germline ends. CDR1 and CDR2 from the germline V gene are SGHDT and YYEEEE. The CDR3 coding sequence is TGTGCCAGCACCGTTGGCGGGGAGCTGTTTTTT. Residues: CASTVGGELFF.

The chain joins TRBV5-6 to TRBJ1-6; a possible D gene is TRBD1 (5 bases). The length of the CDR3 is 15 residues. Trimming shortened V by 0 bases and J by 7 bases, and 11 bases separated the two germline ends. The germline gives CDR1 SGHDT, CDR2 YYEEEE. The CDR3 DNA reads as TGTGCCAGCAGCTTGGGGCAGGGTGTCAATTCACCCCTCCACTTT. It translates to CASSLGQGVNSPLHF.

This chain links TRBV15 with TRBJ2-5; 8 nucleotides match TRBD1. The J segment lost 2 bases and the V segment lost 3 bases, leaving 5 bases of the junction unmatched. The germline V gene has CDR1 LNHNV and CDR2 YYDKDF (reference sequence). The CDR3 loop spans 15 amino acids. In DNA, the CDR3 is TGTGCCACCAGCAGTCCAGGGGGCCCTCAAGAGACCCAGTACTTC. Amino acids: CATSSPGGPQETQYF.

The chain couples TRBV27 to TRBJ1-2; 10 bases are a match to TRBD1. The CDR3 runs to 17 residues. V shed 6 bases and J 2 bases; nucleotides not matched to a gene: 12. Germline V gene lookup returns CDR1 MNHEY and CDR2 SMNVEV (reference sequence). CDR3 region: CASRALSGQGFNYGYTF. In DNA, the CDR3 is TGTGCCAGCAGAGCACTCTCGGGACAGGGGTTCAACTATGGCTACACCTTC.

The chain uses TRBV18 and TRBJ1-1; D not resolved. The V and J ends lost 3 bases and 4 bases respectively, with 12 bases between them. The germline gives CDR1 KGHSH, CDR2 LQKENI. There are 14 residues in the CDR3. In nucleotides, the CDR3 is TGTGCCAGCTCACCGAACCAGGAGGGCACTGAAGCTTTCTTT. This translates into CASSPNQEGTEAFF.

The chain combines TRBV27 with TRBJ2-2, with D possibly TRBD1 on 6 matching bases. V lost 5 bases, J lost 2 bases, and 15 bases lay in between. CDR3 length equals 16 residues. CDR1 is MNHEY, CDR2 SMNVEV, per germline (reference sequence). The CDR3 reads CASSPNGGPNTGELFF. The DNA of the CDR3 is TGTGCCAGCAGTCCTAATGGGGGCCCCAACACCGGGGAGCTGTTTTTT.

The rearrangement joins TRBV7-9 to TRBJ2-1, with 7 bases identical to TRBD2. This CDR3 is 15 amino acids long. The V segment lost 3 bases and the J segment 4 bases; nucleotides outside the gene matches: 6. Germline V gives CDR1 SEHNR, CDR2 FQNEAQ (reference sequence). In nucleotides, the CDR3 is TGTGCCAGCAGCTTTGCACTAGCGAATTACAATGAGCAGTTCTTC. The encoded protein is CASSFALANYNEQFF.

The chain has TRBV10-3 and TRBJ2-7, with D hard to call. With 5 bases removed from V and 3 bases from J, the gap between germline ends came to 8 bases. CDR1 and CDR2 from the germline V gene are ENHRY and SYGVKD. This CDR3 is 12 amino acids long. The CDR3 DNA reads TGTGCCATCAGTCCGATCGGCTACGAGCAGTACTTC. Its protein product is CAISPIGYEQYF.

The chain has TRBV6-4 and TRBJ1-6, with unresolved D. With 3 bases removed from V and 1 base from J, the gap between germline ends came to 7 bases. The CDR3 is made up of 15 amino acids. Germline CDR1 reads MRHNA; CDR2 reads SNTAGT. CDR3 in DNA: TGTGCCAGCAGTGAATGGGGATCCTATAATTCACCCCTCCACTTT. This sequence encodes CASSEWGSYNSPLHF.

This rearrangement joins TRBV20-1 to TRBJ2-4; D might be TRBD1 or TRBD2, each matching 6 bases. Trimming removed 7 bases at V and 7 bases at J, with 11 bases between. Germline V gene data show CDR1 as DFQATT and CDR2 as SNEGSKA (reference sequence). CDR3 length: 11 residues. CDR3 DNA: TGCAGTGAAGGGGGGAGGAACATTCAGTACTTC. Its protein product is CSEGGRNIQYF.

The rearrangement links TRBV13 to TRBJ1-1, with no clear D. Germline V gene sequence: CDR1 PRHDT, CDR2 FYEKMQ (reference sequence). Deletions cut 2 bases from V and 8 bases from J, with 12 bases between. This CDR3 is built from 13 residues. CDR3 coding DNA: TGTGCCAGCAGCTTATTACAGCATACGGAAGCTTTCTTT. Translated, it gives CASSLLQHTEAFF.

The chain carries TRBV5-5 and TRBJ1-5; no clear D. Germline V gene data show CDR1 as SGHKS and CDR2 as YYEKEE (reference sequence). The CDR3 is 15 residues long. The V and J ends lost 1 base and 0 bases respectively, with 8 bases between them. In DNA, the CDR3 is TGTGCCAGCAGCTTGTGGGGAGATAGCAATCAGCCCCAGCATTTT. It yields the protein CASSLWGDSNQPQHF.

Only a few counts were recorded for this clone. CDR3 sequence (DNA): TGTGCCAGCAACTCGGGTAGCGGGGGAGATGAGCAGTTCTTC. This codes for CASNSGSGGDEQFF. The chain employs TRBV6-1 and TRBJ2-1; 9 bases are shared with TRBD2. Germline V gene lookup returns CDR1 MNHNS and CDR2 SASEGT. Trimming removed 7 bases from V and 8 bases from J; junction bases left unmatched: 9. The length of the CDR3 is 14 residues.

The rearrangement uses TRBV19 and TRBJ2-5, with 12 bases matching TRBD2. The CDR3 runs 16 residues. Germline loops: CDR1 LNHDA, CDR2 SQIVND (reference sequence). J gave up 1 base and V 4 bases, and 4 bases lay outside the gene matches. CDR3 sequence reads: CASSSGTSGFQETQYF. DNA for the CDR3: TGTGCCAGTAGTAGCGGGACTAGCGGGTTCCAAGAGACCCAGTACTTC. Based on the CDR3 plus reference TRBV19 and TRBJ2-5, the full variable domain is DGGITQSPKYLFRKEGQNVTLSCEQNLNHDAMYWYRQDPGQGLRLIYYSQIVNDFQKGDIAEGYSVSREKKESFPLTVTSAQKNPTAFYLCASSSGTSGFQETQYFGPGTRLLVL.

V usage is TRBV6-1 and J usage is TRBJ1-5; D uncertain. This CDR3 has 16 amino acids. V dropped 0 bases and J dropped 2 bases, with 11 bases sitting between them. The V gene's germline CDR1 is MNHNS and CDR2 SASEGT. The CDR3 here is CASSEAAARGNQPQHF. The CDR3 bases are TGTGCCAGCAGTGAAGCGGCAGCGAGGGGCAATCAGCCCCAGCATTTT.

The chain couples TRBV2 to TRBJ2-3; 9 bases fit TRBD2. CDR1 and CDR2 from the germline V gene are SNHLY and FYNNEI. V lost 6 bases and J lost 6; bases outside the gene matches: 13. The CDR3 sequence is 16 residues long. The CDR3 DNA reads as TGTGCCAGCAGCGGGAGGGGGGCTAGCGGGACGGATACGCAGTATTTT. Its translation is CASSGRGASGTDTQYF.

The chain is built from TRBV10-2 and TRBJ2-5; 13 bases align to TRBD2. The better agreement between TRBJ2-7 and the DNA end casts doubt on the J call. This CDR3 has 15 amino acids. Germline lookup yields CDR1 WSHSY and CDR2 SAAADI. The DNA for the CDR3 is TGCGCCAGCAGTGAACTAGCGGGAGGGCCGTCCGAGCAGTACTTC. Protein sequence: CASSELAGGPSEQYF.

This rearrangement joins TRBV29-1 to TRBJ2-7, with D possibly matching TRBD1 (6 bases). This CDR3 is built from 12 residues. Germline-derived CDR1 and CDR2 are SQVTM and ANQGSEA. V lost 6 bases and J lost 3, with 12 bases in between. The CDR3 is CSVQTGIYEQYF. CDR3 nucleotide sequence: TGCAGCGTCCAAACAGGGATCTACGAGCAGTACTTC.

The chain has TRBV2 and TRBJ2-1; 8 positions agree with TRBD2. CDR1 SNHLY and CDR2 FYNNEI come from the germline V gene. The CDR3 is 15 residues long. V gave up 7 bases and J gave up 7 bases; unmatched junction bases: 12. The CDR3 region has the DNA TGTGCCAGCATTAGTACGGGAGGGCCTACGAATGAGCAGTTCTTC. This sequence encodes CASISTGGPTNEQFF.

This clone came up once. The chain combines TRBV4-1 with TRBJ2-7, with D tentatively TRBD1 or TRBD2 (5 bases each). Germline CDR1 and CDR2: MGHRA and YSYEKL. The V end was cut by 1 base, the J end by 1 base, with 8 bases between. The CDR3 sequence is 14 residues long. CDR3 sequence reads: CASSQVGESYEQYF. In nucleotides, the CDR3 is TGCGCCAGCAGCCAAGTGGGGGAATCCTACGAGCAGTACTTC.

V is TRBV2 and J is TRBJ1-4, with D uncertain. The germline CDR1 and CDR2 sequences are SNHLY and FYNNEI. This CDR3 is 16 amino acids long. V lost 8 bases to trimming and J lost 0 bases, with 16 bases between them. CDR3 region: CASQDEVFATNEKLFF. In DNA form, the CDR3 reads TGTGCCAGCCAAGATGAAGTCTTTGCAACTAATGAAAAACTGTTTTTT.